One sample yielded the 10 T cell receptor beta chains listed below, sequenced in a study of blood T cell repertoires in COVID-19. Using immunoSEQ multiplex PCR, the repertoire was profiled, and TCRdb retains in-frame clones only, with some absent. The sample carries 120,000 or so clones, more than 70% recorded once. The specimen was peripheral blood. The receptors here all came from a woman aged 25 to 45 who had recovered from COVID-19.

The chain has TRBV15 and TRBJ2-7; 12 nucleotides match TRBD2. The CDR3 covers 15 residues. CDR1 LNHNV and CDR2 YYDKDF come from the germline V gene (reference sequence). With V trimmed by 2 bases and J by 5 bases, 4 bases remained unmatched. In DNA, the CDR3 is TGTGCCACCAGCAGAAGGACTAGCGGGATCCACGAGCAGTACTTC. Its translation is CATSRRTSGIHEQYF.

V gene TRBV10-2 combines with J gene TRBJ2-7, with D perhaps matching TRBD2 (7 bases). V lost 7 bases and J 0 bases, leaving 19 bases between the germline ends. The CDR3 has 16 residues. Germline V gives CDR1 WSHSY, CDR2 SAAADI. CDR3 in DNA: TGCGCCAGCACGAATTTTGCGGGGGCAGTCTCCTACGAGCAGTACTTC. Amino acid sequence: CASTNFAGAVSYEQYF.

The V gene is TRBV7-9, the J gene TRBJ2-7; TRBD2 matches at 8 bases. From germline, CDR1 is SEHNR and CDR2 FQNEAQ (reference sequence). The CDR3 length is 16 residues. Trimming at V came to 7 bases and at J to 3 bases, leaving 14 bases not matched to a gene. CDR3 DNA sequence: TGTGCCAGCACGGCCTTAGGGACTAGGAAAGACTACGAGCAGTACTTC. Translated: CASTALGTRKDYEQYF.

This clone appeared a single time. This chain joins TRBV2 and TRBJ1-1; no firm D call. Trimming left V 2 bases short and J 2 bases short, with 9 bases between. The CDR3 covers 14 residues. Germline V CDR1 and CDR2: SNHLY, FYNNEI. The CDR3 DNA sequence: TGTGCCAGCAGTGAAACAGCCAAAAACACTGAAGCTTTCTTT. Translated: CASSETAKNTEAFF.

The chain recombines TRBV6-5 with TRBJ1-2; D unclear. This CDR3 spans 10 amino acids. The V end was cut by 8 bases, the J end by 3 bases, with 4 bases between. Germline CDR1 and CDR2: MNHEY and SVGAGI. For the CDR3, the DNA is TGTGCCAGCTCTGACTATGGCTACACCTTC. This encodes CASSDYGYTF.

V and J are TRBV6-1 and TRBJ2-2; 8 positions agree with TRBD2. CDR3 length: 16 amino acids. The V and J ends lost 1 base and 4 bases, in that order; junction bases with no gene match: 5. The germline CDR1 and CDR2 sequences are MNHNS and SASEGT. The CDR3 reads CASSEEVAGGTGELFF. In DNA form, the CDR3 reads TGTGCCAGCAGTGAAGAGGTGGCGGGGGGCACCGGGGAGCTGTTTTTT.

The chain combines TRBV30 with TRBJ1-1; maybe TRBD1 (5 bases). The V and J ends lost 5 bases and 5 bases respectively, with 12 bases between them. This CDR3 has 12 residues. Per germline, CDR1 GTSNPN and CDR2 SVGIG (reference sequence). The CDR3 bases are TGTGCCTGGGCCCTGGGGGGGACTGAAGCTTTCTTT. Translation gives CAWALGGTEAFF. Full variable domain (remainder filled in from reference TRBV30 and TRBJ1-1): SQTIHQWPATLVQPVGSPLSLECTVEGTSNPNLYWYRQAAGRGLQLLFYSVGIGQISSEVPQNLSASRPQDRQFILSSKKLLLSDSGFYLCAWALGGTEAFFGQGTRLTVV.

This clone was counted between two and nine times. This chain uses TRBV5-1 with TRBJ2-7, with 9 positions matching TRBD2. V shed 6 bases and J 2 bases; nucleotides not matched to a gene: 6. CDR1 is SGHRS, CDR2 YFSETQ, per germline. This CDR3 comprises 14 residues. For the CDR3, the DNA is TGCGCCAGCAAGGGGCTAGCGGGGCCCTACGAGCAGTACTTC. It yields the protein CASKGLAGPYEQYF.

J is TRBJ2-3 and V is TRBV5-6; D might be TRBD1 (5 bases). With 4 bases removed from V and 6 bases from J, the gap between germline ends came to 9 bases. CDR1 is SGHDT, CDR2 YYEEEE, per germline. The CDR3 spans 12 residues. CDR3 sequence: CASSGAGDTQYF. The CDR3 nucleotides are TGTGCCAGCAGCGGGGCTGGGGATACGCAGTATTTT. Filled out from reference TRBV5-6 and TRBJ2-3, the complete variable domain reads DAGVTQSPTHLIKTRGQQVTLRCSPKSGHDTVSWYQQALGQGPQFIFQYYEEEERQRGNFPDRFSGHQFPNYSSELNVNALLLGDSALYLCASSGAGDTQYFGPGTRLTVL.

The chain employs TRBV27 and TRBJ1-4, with 8 bases fitting TRBD1. After removal of 6 bases from V and 3 bases from J, the junction contained 6 bases not matched to a gene. CDR1 is MNHEY, CDR2 SMNVEV, per germline (reference sequence). The CDR3 spans 15 residues. The CDR3 coding sequence is TGTGCCAGCAGCTACGACAGGGGTTCTAATGAAAAACTGTTTTTT. Its protein is CASSYDRGSNEKLFF.